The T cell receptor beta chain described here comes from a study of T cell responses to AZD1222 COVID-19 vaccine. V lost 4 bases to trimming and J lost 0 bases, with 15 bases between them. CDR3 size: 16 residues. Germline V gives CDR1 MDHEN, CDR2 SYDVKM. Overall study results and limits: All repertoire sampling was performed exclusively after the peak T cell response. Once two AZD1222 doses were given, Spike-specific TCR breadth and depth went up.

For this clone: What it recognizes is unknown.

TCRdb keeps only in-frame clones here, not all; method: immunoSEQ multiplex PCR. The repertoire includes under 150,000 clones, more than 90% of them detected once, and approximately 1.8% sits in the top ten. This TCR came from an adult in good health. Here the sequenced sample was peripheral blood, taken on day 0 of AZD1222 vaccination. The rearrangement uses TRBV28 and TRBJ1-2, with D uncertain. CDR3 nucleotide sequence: TGTGCCAGCAGTTCCCCCTTGGAAACCGCTAACTATGGCTACACCTTC. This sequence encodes CASSSPLETANYGYTF.